These 24 T cell receptor beta chains share one sample of origin, sequenced in a study of blood T cells in healthy people across ages. Through a sample-barcoded 5' primer and a J-beta primer mix, a second PCR was run for roughly 6 to 12 cycles. Via MiXCR, TCRdb re-called the 5' RACE reads, giving one row per CDR3 protein. The sample lists 1 million to 1.2 million distinct CDR3 sequences, 35% to 40% occurring once. Sequencing input: blood. The receptors were gathered from a man aged 18-30 years in good health.

The table lists this clonotype with a few counts. CDR3 sequence: CASSLALWQRNYEQYF. CDR3 DNA: TGTGCCAGCAGTTTAGCGCTTTGGCAGAGAAACTACGAGCAGTACTTC. The chain has TRBV12-3 or TRBV12-4 and TRBJ2-5; D is undetermined. The DNA end lines up better with TRBJ2-7; the J call may be wrong. The CDR3 contains 16 residues.

This clonotype was detected a few times. The chain joins TRBV27 to TRBJ1-6, with D uncertain. This CDR3 has 15 amino acids. V was trimmed by 0 bases and J by 8 bases, leaving 11 bases between them. Germline V gene data show CDR1 as MNHEY and CDR2 as SMNVEV (reference sequence). CDR3 loop: CASSLSQRGDSPLHF. As DNA, the CDR3 is TGTGCCAGCAGTTTATCGCAACGTGGTGATTCACCCCTCCACTTT.

This clonotype was recorded a few times. This chain connects TRBV2 to TRBJ1-2; no reliable D call. This CDR3 comprises 13 residues. The V and J ends lost 6 bases and 2 bases respectively, with 10 bases between them. Germline CDR1 and CDR2: SNHLY and FYNNEI. The CDR3 DNA reads TGTGCCAGCAGGCTCGGACCAAACTATGGCTACACCTTC. Translation: CASRLGPNYGYTF.

This clonotype was seen at least ten times. This rearrangement joins TRBV6-5 to TRBJ2-1; D is uncertain. The CDR3 extends over 12 amino acids. Germline V gives CDR1 MNHEY, CDR2 SVGAGI. V dropped 5 bases and J dropped 2 bases, with 4 bases sitting between them. In DNA form, the CDR3 reads TGTGCCAGCAGTGGGCCCTACAATGAGCAGTTCTTC. Encoded protein: CASSGPYNEQFF.

This clonotype was counted a few times. The chain couples TRBV2 to TRBJ1-1, with D perhaps TRBD1 (5 bases). This CDR3 comprises 13 residues. CDR1 is SNHLY and CDR2 is FYNNEI in the germline V gene. Trimming left V 11 bases short and J 1 base short, with 14 bases between. The CDR3 DNA reads TGTGCCGATGAGGGACTGACGAACACTGAAGCTTTCTTT. Encoded protein: CADEGLTNTEAFF.

The sample holds a few counts of this clonotype. The V call is TRBV29-1, the J call TRBJ1-1; D is unclear. V lost 6 bases and J 5 bases, leaving 7 bases between the germline ends. Germline V gene sequence: CDR1 SQVTM, CDR2 ANQGSEA. This CDR3 region has 10 residues. The CDR3 coding sequence is TGCAGCGTGGGGTGGACTGAAGCTTTCTTT. Its protein product is CSVGWTEAFF.

The table lists this clonotype with a few counts. This chain joins TRBV12-3 or TRBV12-4 and TRBJ2-3, with 13 bases aligning to TRBD2. This CDR3 has 18 residues. The V gene end was trimmed by 4 bases and the J gene end by 0 bases; junction bases not matched to a gene: 7. The CDR3 DNA is TGTGCCAGCAGTTCCGGGACTAGCGGGGACCTTAGCACAGATACGCAGTATTTT. This sequence encodes CASSSGTSGDLSTDTQYF.

In its sample, this clonotype was seen a few times. The chain uses TRBV5-1 and TRBJ2-1, with 8 bases that match TRBD2. This CDR3 region has 15 residues. Germline lookup yields CDR1 SGHRS and CDR2 YFSETQ. Trimming at V came to 0 bases and at J to 6 bases, leaving 5 bases not matched to a gene. The CDR3 region has the DNA TGCGCCAGCAGCTTGGGTAGCGGGGTCGCCAATGAGCAGTTCTTC. Its translation is CASSLGSGVANEQFF.

V usage is TRBV7-9 and J usage is TRBJ2-1; 7 bases match TRBD1. This CDR3 has 15 amino acids. Trimming cost V 5 bases and J 6 bases; bases outside gene matches: 10. CDR1 and CDR2 (germline): SEHNR, FQNEAQ (reference sequence). The CDR3 DNA reads TGTGCCAGCAGCCCAAGACAGGGTTACTCCAATGAGCAGTTCTTC. Protein sequence: CASSPRQGYSNEQFF.

The chain is built from TRBV24-1 and TRBJ2-3, with 11 bases lining up with TRBD2. V lost 5 bases and J lost 2; bases outside the gene matches: 5. This CDR3 region has 16 residues. The germline V gene has CDR1 KGHDR and CDR2 SFDVKD. CDR3 region: CATSVAGGGSTDTQYF. DNA for the CDR3: TGTGCCACCAGTGTAGCGGGGGGGGGATCCACAGATACGCAGTATTTT.

This clonotype appeared many times. The chain uses TRBV4-2 and TRBJ1-2; 9 bases are shared with TRBD1. CDR3 length equals 16 residues. V lost 3 bases, J lost 1 base, and 6 bases stayed unmatched. Per germline, CDR1 LGHNA and CDR2 YNFKEQ. CDR3 in amino acids: CASSQGTGNHNYGYTF. In nucleotides, the CDR3 is TGTGCCAGCAGCCAGGGGACAGGGAACCATAACTATGGCTACACCTTC.

This clonotype was detected only a few times. This chain connects TRBV15 to TRBJ1-2, with 8 bases matching TRBD1. The CDR3 is 15 amino acids. Germline CDR1 reads LNHNV; CDR2 reads YYDKDF (reference sequence). The trim removed 3 bases at V and 3 bases at J, leaving 6 bases unmatched. The chain's CDR3 is CATSSPGGEDYGYTF. For the CDR3, the DNA is TGTGCCACCAGCAGCCCAGGGGGCGAGGACTATGGCTACACCTTC.

J is TRBJ2-3 and V is TRBV6-2 or TRBV6-3, with D possibly being TRBD2 (6 bases). This CDR3 region has 11 residues. Looked up from germline, CDR1 is MNHEY and CDR2 is SVGEGT. Trimming cost V 9 bases and J 6 bases, with 10 bases left between them. DNA for the CDR3: TGTGCCAGTGCCCGGGGGGATACGCAGTATTTT. Protein: CASARGDTQYF.

The rearrangement joins TRBV2 to TRBJ2-7; TRBD1 matches at 7 bases. Germline V gene lookup returns CDR1 SNHLY and CDR2 FYNNEI. The V and J ends lost 9 bases and 1 base, in that order; junction bases with no gene match: 9. This CDR3 contains 14 residues. The CDR3 DNA is TGTGCCAGGGGTAGACAGGGCCCTTCCTACGAGCAGTACTTC. Translating it yields CARGRQGPSYEQYF.

The V and J genes are TRBV27 and TRBJ1-4; D not certain. V was cut by 5 bases and J by 3 bases, with 10 bases left in between. This CDR3 comprises 14 residues. The germline gives CDR1 MNHEY, CDR2 SMNVEV (reference sequence). The CDR3 spells CASSARVANEKLFF. CDR3 bases: TGTGCCAGCAGTGCCCGGGTGGCTAATGAAAAACTGTTTTTT.

This clonotype was recorded a few times. The V call is TRBV11-2, the J call TRBJ1-2, with TRBD1 matching over 9 bases. This CDR3 is 15 amino acids long. V lost 4 bases to trimming and J lost 4 bases; unmatched junction nucleotides: 7. In germline, CDR1 is SGHAT, CDR2 FQNNGV. The CDR3 sequence is CASSSHRGRGYGYTF. In DNA form, the CDR3 reads TGTGCCAGCAGCTCTCACAGGGGGCGCGGCTATGGCTACACCTTC.

A few counts support this clonotype. The rearrangement joins TRBV13 to TRBJ2-4, with D perhaps matching TRBD1 (5 bases). Germline V gives CDR1 PRHDT, CDR2 FYEKMQ (reference sequence). This CDR3 region has 14 residues. The ends were cut back, 5 bases at V and 1 base at J, with 9 bases in the middle. The CDR3, as DNA: TGTGCCAGCAGCCGAGGACACGCCAAAAACATTCAGTACTTC. Amino acids: CASSRGHAKNIQYF.

The rearrangement joins TRBV30 to TRBJ1-1, with D possibly TRBD1 on 5 matching bases. Between the trimmed V and J ends, which lost 3 bases and 4 bases, there was a span of 9 bases. Germline assignment: CDR1 GTSNPN and CDR2 SVGIG (reference sequence). The CDR3 length is 12 residues. CDR3 in DNA: TGTGCCTGGAGCCCCACAGGCACTGAAGCTTTCTTT. Protein product: CAWSPTGTEAFF.

The chain links TRBV6-5 to TRBJ1-6; D gene ambiguous. Germline lookup yields CDR1 MNHEY and CDR2 SVGAGI. The CDR3 loop spans 14 amino acids. V lost 0 bases, J lost 7 bases, and 7 bases lay in between. The CDR3 protein is CASSYSQNNSPLHF. The CDR3 DNA reads as TGTGCCAGCAGTTACTCTCAGAACAATTCACCCCTCCACTTT.

This clonotype was found once. Being one base from a much bigger clone, this may be a read error. The CDR3 region is CAIQGGYGHTF. The CDR3 bases are TGTGCCATACAGGGGGGGTATGGCCACACCTTC. The chain links TRBV6-6 to TRBJ1-2, with 8 bases that match TRBD1. This CDR3 contains 11 residues. Germline V lookup: CDR1 MNHNY, CDR2 SVGAGI (reference sequence).

The chain recombines TRBV7-2 with TRBJ1-1; no reliable D call. The CDR3 has 14 amino acids. Trimming shortened V by 4 bases and J by 11 bases, and 20 bases separated the two germline ends. In germline, CDR1 is SGHTA, CDR2 FQGNSA. CDR3 region: CASSSRLINSEAFF. The CDR3 DNA is TGTGCCAGCAGCTCCCGACTGATAAATTCCGAGGCTTTCTTT.

As for this clonotype: The junction and the germline gene differ at one end; a read error may be behind it. This chain links TRBV28 with TRBJ2-1, with D possibly being TRBD2 (5 bases). Germline-derived CDR1 and CDR2 are MDHEN and SYDVKM. CDR3 length equals 17 residues. In DNA form, the CDR3 reads TGTGCCAGCAGTTTACCCTCCGGGGAGAACCGTCACAATGGGCAGTTCTTC. This encodes CASSLPSGENRHNGQFF.

The gene calls are TRBV4-3 and TRBJ2-5; 7 nucleotides align to TRBD1. The J segment lost 1 base and the V segment lost 2 bases, leaving 4 bases of the junction unmatched. The CDR3 runs to 15 residues. CDR1 and CDR2 from the germline V gene are LGHNA and YSLEER. DNA of the CDR3: TGCGCCAGCAGCCAATTAACAGGGGTCCAAGAGACCCAGTACTTC. It specifies CASSQLTGVQETQYF.

This chain uses TRBV12-3 or TRBV12-4 with TRBJ2-5; tentatively, D is TRBD1 (5 bases). V was trimmed by 1 base and J by 4 bases, leaving 7 bases between them. The CDR3 consists of 13 residues. The CDR3 sequence is CASSLGTPETQYF. The CDR3 coding sequence is TGTGCCAGCAGTTTAGGGACACCAGAGACCCAGTACTTC.